The T cell receptor (beta chain) under discussion was sequenced for a study of spatial heterogeneity in lung cancer. Study-wide points: In tumors, expanded intratumoral alpha and beta TCR counts tracked mutation counts.

Time point defined: sample taken at primary tumor resection. Unsorted whole RNA samples from tumor, nontumor lung or frozen PBMC were sequenced. Between the trimmed V and J ends, which lost 7 bases and 2 bases, there was a span of 15 bases. The CDR3 loop spans 14 amino acids. The germline CDR1 and CDR2 sequences are SQVTM and ANQGSEA. TCR cDNA molecules each carried a unique molecular identifier. TCRdb re-derived calls from the 5' RACE reads in MiXCR, one entry per CDR3 protein. The sample records about 100,000 distinct CDR3 sequences, approximately 4% being singletons. This clonotype was recorded at least ten times. The antigen is not known.

The clonotype originates from a male donor with early-stage non-small cell lung cancer. This sample comprised lung tumor tissue, obtained at surgery. The chain carries TRBV29-1 and TRBJ2-1, with D possibly TRBD2 on 6 matching bases. CDR3 region: CSAGGSFAYNEQFF. In DNA form, the CDR3 reads TGCAGCGCCGGAGGGAGTTTCGCCTACAATGAGCAGTTCTTC.